This T cell receptor beta chain appears in the sequencing data of a study of identical twins. Only healthy Caucasians were enrolled as donors. TCRdb re-derived calls from the 5' RACE reads in MiXCR, one entry per CDR3 protein. The data hold some 600,000 distinct CDR3 sequences, with 7% to 7.5% observed a single time. Findings and caveats of the study: Low generation-probability sequences were in excess among twin-shared out-of-frame alpha sequences.

In its sample, this clonotype was seen many times. The antigen is not known. Looked up from germline, CDR1 is SGHRS and CDR2 is YFSETQ. The ends lost 4 bases at V and 0 bases at J; junction bases unmatched: 13. CDR3 length: 18 amino acids. These sequences were also reported in another study, on yellow fever vaccine responses in identical twins.

V gene TRBV5-1 combines with J gene TRBJ2-1; TRBD2 matches 7 bases. The clonotype comes from a woman aged 18-29 years in good health. What was sequenced was PBMCs. The chain's CDR3 is CASSMDVIAGDSYNEQFF. In DNA, the CDR3 is TGCGCCAGCAGCATGGACGTAATAGCGGGTGACTCCTACAATGAGCAGTTCTTC.